Following are 15 T cell receptor beta chains from one sample sequenced in a study of T cells after posttransplantation cyclophosphamide. Cells defined as naive were viable CD3+CD4+ or CD3+CD8+ and CCR7+CD45RA+CD45RO-CD95-CD27+CD28+. Clones were sequenced by immunoSEQ multiplex PCR, and TCRdb holds only the in-frame ones, with some missing. The sample includes 7,500 to 10,000 clones, roughly 98% of them seen just once. Sequenced: naive CD4+ T cells sorted from PBMCs. The receptors here all came from a woman aged 60 to 75 in good health, CMV-negative, and a related stem cell transplant donor.

The chain employs TRBV9 and TRBJ1-2; 8 nucleotides line up with TRBD1. The CDR3 totals 14 residues. V was pared by 0 bases and J by 8 bases, with 6 bases of the junction left unmatched. Germline CDR1 SGDLS, CDR2 YYNGEE. This CDR3 is CASSVGTGHGGYTF. Here the CDR3 DNA reads TGTGCCAGCAGCGTAGGGACAGGGCACGGAGGCTACACCTTC.

The rearrangement uses TRBV6-6 and TRBJ1-4; D is undetermined. CDR1 is MNHNY and CDR2 is SVGAGI in the germline V gene (reference sequence). The CDR3 loop spans 12 amino acids. V was clipped by 9 bases and J by 5 bases, with 10 bases between them. The CDR3 reads CASWTGNEKLFF. DNA of the CDR3: TGTGCCAGTTGGACGGGGAATGAAAAACTGTTTTTT.

This clone is a singleton in its sample. This sequence joins TRBV5-1 and TRBJ2-5, with D maybe TRBD1 (5 bases). Between the trimmed V and J ends, which lost 3 bases and 5 bases, there was a span of 11 bases. Germline assignment: CDR1 SGHRS and CDR2 YFSETQ. The CDR3 is 13 residues long. As DNA, the CDR3 is TGCGCCAGCAGCTCTTCTTCAGGGGAGACCCAGTACTTC. This translates into CASSSSSGETQYF.

The chain combines TRBV7-2 with TRBJ1-2, with D perhaps TRBD1 (5 bases). CDR3 length equals 16 residues. The germline V gene has CDR1 SGHTA and CDR2 FQGNSA. The germline V and J ends were trimmed by 5 bases and 1 base, with 17 bases remaining between them. The chain's CDR3 is CASSIGGGLYNYGYTF. The CDR3 DNA sequence: TGTGCCAGCAGCATCGGGGGAGGACTGTATAACTATGGCTACACCTTC.

V usage is TRBV28 and J usage is TRBJ1-1; possibly TRBD1 for D (6 bases). Per the germline V gene, CDR1 is MDHEN and CDR2 is SYDVKM. V lost 2 bases and J lost 2, with 9 bases in between. The CDR3 sequence is 14 residues long. DNA for the CDR3: TGTGCCAGCAGTTTACTGGACAGAAACACTGAAGCTTTCTTT. Its translation is CASSLLDRNTEAFF.

This clone showed up just once. Germline is not matched at one junction end, which may reflect a read error. At the DNA level, this CDR3 is encoded by other sequences in the same sample as well. The chain is built from TRBV6-5 and TRBJ1-6; D not resolved. Germline CDR1 is MNHEY and CDR2 is SVGAGI. The CDR3 loop spans 16 amino acids. CDR3 DNA: TGTGCCAGCAGTTCCGGGTTTGACTCCTATAATTCCCCCCTCCACTTT. Residues: CASSSGFDSYNSPLHF.

Written as DNA, the CDR3 is TGTGCCAGCAGTTACCTGACAGGGGATGCCCGAAAACTGTTTTTT. Its translation: CASSYLTGDARKLFF. The chain has TRBV6-6 and TRBJ1-4; 8 nucleotides agree with TRBD1. The CDR3 runs 15 residues. Trimming removed 2 bases from V and 10 bases from J; junction bases left unmatched: 9. Germline V CDR1 and CDR2: MNHNY, SVGAGI (reference sequence).

V usage is TRBV23-1 and J usage is TRBJ1-4, with unresolved D. TRBV23-1 is an open reading frame, and its role is uncertain. The CDR3 runs 15 residues. Trimming stripped 0 bases from V and 8 bases from J, with 13 bases between. The CDR3 nucleotides read TGCGCCAGCAGTCAATCGAGGGTTGGGAGGGAAAAACTGTTTTTT. Amino acids: CASSQSRVGREKLFF.

This chain joins TRBV7-9 and TRBJ2-5, with TRBD2 identical over 11 bases. Germline V lookup: CDR1 SEHNR, CDR2 FQNEAQ (reference sequence). V shed 2 bases and J 5 bases; nucleotides not matched to a gene: 10. The CDR3 contains 17 residues. The CDR3 DNA sequence: TGTGCCAGCAGCTTACGTGTCGCTAGCGGGAGGAGGGAGACCCAGTACTTC. This encodes CASSLRVASGRRETQYF.

The V gene is TRBV18, the J gene TRBJ2-5, with 8 bases aligning to TRBD2. CDR1 and CDR2 from the germline V gene are KGHSH and LQKENI. Unmatched junction bases numbered 7, after V lost 6 bases and J lost 4 bases. The CDR3 is 14 residues long. For the CDR3, the DNA is TGTGCCAGCTCCCCTCCGGGACTAGGAGAGACCCAGTACTTC. This gives the protein CASSPPGLGETQYF.

The chain employs TRBV19 and TRBJ1-5; weak D call: TRBD1 (5 bases). The V gene lost 5 bases and the J gene lost 1 base, with 12 bases spanning the gap. Germline CDR1 reads LNHDA; CDR2 reads SQIVND (reference sequence). The CDR3 spans 15 residues. For the CDR3, the DNA is TGTGCCAGTAGTCCAAGGGGAGGGAGCAATCAGCCCCAGCATTTT. As protein: CASSPRGGSNQPQHF. The variable domain in full, with the rest retrieved from reference TRBV19 and TRBJ1-5, is DGGITQSPKYLFRKEGQNVTLSCEQNLNHDAMYWYRQDPGQGLRLIYYSQIVNDFQKGDIAEGYSVSREKKESFPLTVTSAQKNPTAFYLCASSPRGGSNQPQHFGDGTRLSIL.

The rearrangement links TRBV28 to TRBJ2-3; TRBD2 is a possible D gene (6 bases). The CDR3 is 16 amino acids. V was pared by 6 bases and J by 2 bases, with 18 bases between. From germline, CDR1 is MDHEN and CDR2 SYDVKM. The CDR3 DNA is TGTGCCAGCAGGCTTGCGGGACGGTATCACACAGATACGCAGTATTTT. It codes for CASRLAGRYHTDTQYF.

The chain combines TRBV7-9 with TRBJ2-1; 8 bases fit TRBD2. Trimming removed 5 bases from V and 9 bases from J; junction bases left unmatched: 3. The length of the CDR3 is 12 residues. Germline loops: CDR1 SEHNR, CDR2 FQNEAQ (reference sequence). CDR3 sequence (DNA): TGTGCCAGCAGCCGACTAGCGCGTGAGCAGTTCTTC. Its protein is CASSRLAREQFF.

This chain links TRBV15 with TRBJ2-3; 7 bases line up with TRBD1. V was clipped by 1 base and J by 1 base; unmatched bases: 8. This CDR3 comprises 17 residues. Germline loops: CDR1 LNHNV, CDR2 YYDKDF (reference sequence). CDR3 DNA sequence: TGTGCCACCAGCAGAGGACAGGGCCTACGGGGCACAGATACGCAGTATTTT. Its translation is CATSRGQGLRGTDTQYF. Supplemented by reference TRBV15 and TRBJ2-3, the full variable domain reads DAMVIQNPRYQVTQFGKPVTLSCSQTLNHNVMYWYQQKSSQAPKLLFHYYDKDFNNEADTPDNFQSRRPNTSFCFLDIRSPGLGDTAMYLCATSRGQGLRGTDTQYFGPGTRLTVL.

This clone is a singleton in its sample. CDR3 in DNA: TGCGCCAGCAGTGACGGGACAGGGGGAAATTCACCCCTCCACTTT. It specifies CASSDGTGGNSPLHF. The V call is TRBV10-1, the J call TRBJ1-6; 11 bases fit TRBD1. The CDR3 length is 15 residues. Per germline, CDR1 WNHNN and CDR2 SYGVQD (reference sequence). After removal of 3 bases from V and 7 bases from J, the junction contained 2 bases not matched to a gene.